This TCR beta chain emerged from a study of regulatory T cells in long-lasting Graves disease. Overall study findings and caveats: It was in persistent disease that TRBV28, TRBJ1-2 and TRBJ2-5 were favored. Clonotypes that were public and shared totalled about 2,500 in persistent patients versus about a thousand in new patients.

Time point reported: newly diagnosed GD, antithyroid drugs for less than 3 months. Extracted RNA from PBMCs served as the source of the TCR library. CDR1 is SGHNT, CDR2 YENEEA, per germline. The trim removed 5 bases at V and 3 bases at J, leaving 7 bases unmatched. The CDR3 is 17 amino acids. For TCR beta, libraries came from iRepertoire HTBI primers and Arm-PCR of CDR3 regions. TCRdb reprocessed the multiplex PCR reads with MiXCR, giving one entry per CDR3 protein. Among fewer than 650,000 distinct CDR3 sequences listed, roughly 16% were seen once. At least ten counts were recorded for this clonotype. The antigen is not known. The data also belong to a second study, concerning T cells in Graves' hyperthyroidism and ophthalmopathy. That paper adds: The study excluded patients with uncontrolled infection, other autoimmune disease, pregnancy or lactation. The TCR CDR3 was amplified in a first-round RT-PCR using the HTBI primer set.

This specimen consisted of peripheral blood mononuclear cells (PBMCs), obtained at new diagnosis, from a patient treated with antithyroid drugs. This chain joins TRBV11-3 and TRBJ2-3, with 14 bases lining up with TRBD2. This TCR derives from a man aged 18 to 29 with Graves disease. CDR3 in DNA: TGTGCCAGCAGCAGGGGGACTAGCGGGAGAAGTACAGATACGCAGTATTTT. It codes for CASSRGTSGRSTDTQYF. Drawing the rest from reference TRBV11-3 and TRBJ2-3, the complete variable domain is EAGVVQSPRYKIIEKKQPVAFWCNPISGHNTLYWYLQNLGQGPELLIRYENEEAVDDSQLPKDRFSAERLKGVDSTLKIQPAELGDSAVYLCASSRGTSGRSTDTQYFGPGTRLTVL.